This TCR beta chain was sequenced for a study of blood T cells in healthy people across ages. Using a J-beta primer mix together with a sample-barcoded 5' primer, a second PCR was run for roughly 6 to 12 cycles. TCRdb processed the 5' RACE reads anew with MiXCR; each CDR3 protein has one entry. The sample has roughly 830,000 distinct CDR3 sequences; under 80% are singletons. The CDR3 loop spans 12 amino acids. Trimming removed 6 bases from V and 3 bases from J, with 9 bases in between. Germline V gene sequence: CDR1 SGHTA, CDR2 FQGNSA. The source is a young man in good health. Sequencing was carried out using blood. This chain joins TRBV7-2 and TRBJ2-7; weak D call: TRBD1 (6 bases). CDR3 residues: CASSKQGYEQYF. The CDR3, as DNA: TGTGCCAGCAGTAAACAGGGCTACGAGCAGTACTTC.